One sample yielded the 22 T cell receptor beta chains listed below, sequenced in a study of CD8 T cells in Susac syndrome. RNA, at roughly 0.45 to 1 ug, was reverse transcribed with random hexamers. Using its own MiXCR run on the immunoSEQ multiplex PCR reads, TCRdb lists one record per CDR3 protein. The sample lists about 160,000 distinct CDR3 sequences, about 90% seen once, with 0.08% in the top ten. Sequences were obtained from CD4+ T cells from PBMCs. Receptors were obtained from a human donor in good health.

The chain links TRBV7-2 to TRBJ2-7; D is ambiguous. The germline V and J ends were trimmed by 1 base and 1 base, with 8 bases remaining between them. CDR1 SGHTA and CDR2 FQGNSA come from the germline V gene. CDR3 size: 14 residues. The CDR3 DNA reads as TGTGCCAGCAGCTTAGGGGTGCAGTCCTACGAGCAGTACTTC. Translating gives CASSLGVQSYEQYF.

This chain links TRBV5-1 with TRBJ2-1, with 7 bases identical to TRBD2. Per germline, CDR1 SGHRS and CDR2 YFSETQ. V lost 0 bases and J lost 4; bases outside the gene matches: 7. The CDR3 is 16 amino acids. In nucleotides, the CDR3 is TGCGCCAGCAGCTTGGCCGGGTCTAGCGGATACAATGAGCAGTTCTTC. Translating gives CASSLAGSSGYNEQFF.

This chain links TRBV5-1 with TRBJ2-5; D is perhaps TRBD1 (6 bases). V lost 2 bases and J lost 2, with 13 bases in between. The CDR3 covers 15 residues. Germline CDR1 is SGHRS and CDR2 is YFSETQ. The CDR3 is CASSFLGHSQETQYF. DNA of the CDR3: TGCGCCAGCAGCTTCCTGGGACACTCTCAAGAGACCCAGTACTTC.

This chain connects TRBV7-2 to TRBJ1-1; D possibly corresponds to TRBD1 (6 bases). Trimming cost V 5 bases and J 4 bases, with 11 bases left between them. This CDR3 region has 13 residues. Germline assignment: CDR1 SGHTA and CDR2 FQGNSA. The CDR3 DNA sequence: TGTGCCAGCAGCGAGTACAGGGTCACTGAAGCTTTCTTT. This sequence encodes CASSEYRVTEAFF. Full variable domain (remainder filled in from reference TRBV7-2 and TRBJ1-1): GAGVSQSPSNKVTEKGKDVELRCDPISGHTALYWYRQSLGQGLEFLIYFQGNSAPDKSGLPSDRFSAERTGGSVSTLTIQRTQQEDSAVYLCASSEYRVTEAFFGQGTRLTVV.

The chain combines TRBV6-5 with TRBJ2-2; D perhaps matches TRBD2 (5 bases). Germline values: CDR1 MNHEY, CDR2 SVGAGI. The CDR3 has 16 amino acids. Trimming cost V 0 bases and J 2 bases, with 10 bases left between them. The CDR3 DNA reads as TGTGCCAGCAGTTACTCAGCACGGGGAAACACCGGGGAGCTGTTTTTT. Protein: CASSYSARGNTGELFF.

The gene calls are TRBV9 and TRBJ2-7, with D perhaps matching TRBD1 (6 bases). The CDR3 runs to 15 residues. Germline loops: CDR1 SGDLS, CDR2 YYNGEE. The ends were cut back, 4 bases at V and 1 base at J, with 15 bases in the middle. CDR3 amino acids: CASSTYPTGSYEQYF. In nucleotides, the CDR3 is TGTGCCAGCAGCACGTATCCGACAGGTTCCTACGAGCAGTACTTC. Variable domain in full (rest from reference TRBV9 and TRBJ2-7): DSGVTQTPKHLITATGQRVTLRCSPRSGDLSVYWYQQSLDQGLQFLIQYYNGEERAKGNILERFSAQQFPDLHSELNLSSLELGDSALYFCASSTYPTGSYEQYFGPGTRLTVT.

J is TRBJ2-1 and V is TRBV30; D could derive from TRBD1 or TRBD2 (5 bases each). Germline V gene lookup returns CDR1 GTSNPN and CDR2 SVGIG (reference sequence). The CDR3 is made up of 13 amino acids. V gave up 7 bases and J gave up 7 bases, with 17 bases separating them. CDR3 DNA: TGTGCCTCCCAGGGTGAGGGGCCGAATGAGCAGTTCTTC. This translates into CASQGEGPNEQFF.

J is TRBJ2-7 and V is TRBV7-2, with D tentatively TRBD1 (5 bases). Per germline, CDR1 SGHTA and CDR2 FQGNSA. V was trimmed by 6 bases and J by 0 bases, leaving 9 bases between them. The length of the CDR3 is 13 residues. As DNA, the CDR3 is TGTGCCAGCAGAACAGGATTCTCCTACGAGCAGTACTTC. Protein sequence: CASRTGFSYEQYF.

The chain couples TRBV9 to TRBJ2-3; 10 bases are shared with TRBD1. The V and J ends lost 5 bases and 5 bases, in that order; junction bases with no gene match: 8. CDR3 length equals 15 residues. Germline lookup yields CDR1 SGDLS and CDR2 YYNGEE. The CDR3 loop is CASRPPGQGQDTQYF. CDR3 DNA sequence: TGTGCCAGCAGACCGCCGGGACAGGGGCAAGATACGCAGTATTTT.

The rearrangement joins TRBV6-6 to TRBJ1-1, with D uncertain. Trimming removed 6 bases from V and 4 bases from J, with 9 bases in between. The CDR3 is 12 residues long. Germline V gives CDR1 MNHNY, CDR2 SVGAGI (reference sequence). The CDR3 DNA reads TGTGCCAGCAGCCAACTGGGCACTGAAGCTTTCTTT. This sequence encodes CASSQLGTEAFF.

The chain is built from TRBV7-9 and TRBJ1-1; no definite D call. Trimming stripped 4 bases from V and 4 bases from J, with 7 bases between. The CDR3 contains 12 residues. The germline V gene encodes CDR1 SEHNR and CDR2 FQNEAQ (reference sequence). The CDR3 loop reads CASSYTGTEAFF. As DNA, the CDR3 is TGTGCCAGCAGCTACACGGGCACTGAAGCTTTCTTT. The full variable domain, rest sourced from reference TRBV7-9 and TRBJ1-1, is DTGVSQNPRHKITKRGQNVTFRCDPISEHNRLYWYRQTLGQGPEFLTYFQNEAQLEKSRLLSDRFSAERPKGSFSTLEIQRTEQGDSAMYLCASSYTGTEAFFGQGTRLTVV.

J is TRBJ1-5 and V is TRBV28; D is possibly TRBD1 (6 bases). V was clipped by 6 bases and J by 7 bases, with 22 bases between them. In germline, CDR1 is MDHEN, CDR2 SYDVKM. The CDR3 loop spans 16 amino acids. The CDR3 nucleotides read TGTGCCAGCAGCCCCGGGGGCAGGGGAGAAGGCCAGCCCCAGCATTTT. Residues: CASSPGGRGEGQPQHF.

The gene calls are TRBV5-4 and TRBJ2-4, with 11 bases identical to TRBD1. CDR3 length: 16 residues. V lost 4 bases and J lost 1; bases outside the gene matches: 4. In germline, CDR1 is SGHNT, CDR2 YYREEE (reference sequence). The CDR3 DNA is TGTGCCAGCAGCCTCGGACAGGGGGCGGCCAAAAACATTCAGTACTTC. Amino acid sequence: CASSLGQGAAKNIQYF.

In this sample, this clonotype turned up once. This chain links TRBV7-2 with TRBJ1-1, with unresolved D. Germline CDR1 reads SGHTA; CDR2 reads FQGNSA. The CDR3 length is 14 residues. Trimming pared 5 bases from V and 0 bases from J, leaving 10 bases between. The CDR3 loop reads CASSRDIMNTEAFF. In DNA form, the CDR3 reads TGTGCCAGCAGCCGCGACATCATGAACACTGAAGCTTTCTTT.

The rearrangement uses TRBV18 and TRBJ2-1; D might be TRBD2 (5 bases). CDR3 size: 15 residues. Germline-derived CDR1 and CDR2 are KGHSH and LQKENI. V gave up 4 bases and J gave up 1 base, with 11 bases separating them. The CDR3 nucleotides read TGTGCCAGCTCACAGGACTGGGGTTCCTACAATGAGCAGTTCTTC. It encodes CASSQDWGSYNEQFF.

This chain links TRBV20-1 with TRBJ1-1, with no clear D. V was clipped by 3 bases and J by 5 bases, with 13 bases between them. The CDR3 runs 13 residues. Germline assignment: CDR1 DFQATT and CDR2 SNEGSKA (reference sequence). For the CDR3, the DNA is TGCAGTGCTAGCCGGGGTTCGTATACTGAAGCTTTCTTT. This codes for CSASRGSYTEAFF.

A single count supports this clonotype. This chain links TRBV14 with TRBJ2-7; TRBD1 or TRBD2 may be the D gene (5 bases each). The CDR3 runs 13 residues. In germline, CDR1 is SGHDN, CDR2 FVKESK. The V end lost 1 base, the J end lost 5 bases, and 9 bases lay between the germline ends. In DNA form, the CDR3 reads TGTGCCAGCAGCCAAGCTGGGACCCACGAGCAGTACTTC. Residues: CASSQAGTHEQYF.

This clonotype was seen only once. This sequence joins TRBV18 and TRBJ2-7; TRBD1 or TRBD2 may be the D gene (5 bases each). The V gene's germline CDR1 is KGHSH and CDR2 LQKENI. CDR3 length: 16 amino acids. Trimming stripped 4 bases from V and 0 bases from J, with 16 bases between. The CDR3 nucleotides are TGTGCCAGCTCACGGGCCGGGACGGTAAGCTCCTACGAGCAGTACTTC. This gives the protein CASSRAGTVSSYEQYF.

This chain connects TRBV2 to TRBJ2-7; D is unresolved. With 5 bases removed from V and 5 bases from J, the gap between germline ends came to 16 bases. CDR3 length equals 14 residues. The germline CDR1 and CDR2 sequences are SNHLY and FYNNEI. CDR3 in DNA: TGTGCCAGCAGTAAAACGAACGGTTGGCACGAGCAGTACTTC. This sequence encodes CASSKTNGWHEQYF. Filled out from reference TRBV2 and TRBJ2-7, the complete variable domain reads EPEVTQTPSHQVTQMGQEVILRCVPISNHLYFYWYRQILGQKVEFLVSFYNNEISEKSEIFDDQFSVERPDGSNFTLKIRSTKLEDSAMYFCASSKTNGWHEQYFGPGTRLTVT.

The genes are TRBV20-1 and TRBJ1-1; D is ambiguous. The CDR3 has 15 amino acids. Germline V CDR1 and CDR2: DFQATT, SNEGSKA (reference sequence). V was clipped by 5 bases and J by 0 bases, with 16 bases between them. Here the CDR3 DNA reads TGCAGTGCTGTAAACGACCCACTCTTGAACACTGAAGCTTTCTTT. It encodes CSAVNDPLLNTEAFF.

The V and J genes are TRBV9 and TRBJ2-5; 7 bases are a match to TRBD1. The length of the CDR3 is 13 residues. V shed 0 bases and J 4 bases; nucleotides not matched to a gene: 0. Germline V gene data show CDR1 as SGDLS and CDR2 as YYNGEE. The CDR3 spells CASSVGQGETQYF. The CDR3 region has the DNA TGTGCCAGCAGCGTAGGACAGGGAGAGACCCAGTACTTC.

The J gene is TRBJ2-7, the V gene TRBV28, with TRBD1 matching over 8 bases. V was clipped by 6 bases and J by 5 bases; unmatched bases: 9. In germline, CDR1 is MDHEN, CDR2 SYDVKM. This CDR3 contains 14 residues. CDR3 DNA sequence: TGTGCCAGCAGCCAGTGGGACAGGATTAACGAGCAGTACTTC. This codes for CASSQWDRINEQYF.